A selection of T cell receptor beta chains follows, all from one sample in a study of lymphopenia after photon versus proton radiotherapy. The protocol was immunoSEQ multiplex PCR, while the TCRdb copy is restricted to in-frame clones and leaves out a portion. The table shows 15,000 to 20,000 clones, with 80% to 90% occurring only once. The source was peripheral blood, collected from a patient treated with proton-based radiotherapy. The receptors derive from an older woman with cholangiocarcinoma. Some clones in this sample may be carry-over from other donors' samples. The conserved cysteine and the conserved F or W are not part of the CDR3 here.

TRBV6-5	TRBJ2-7	10	ASGSSIHEQY
TRBV27	TRBJ1-2	14	ASSFGSTGAVYGYT
TRBV10-2	TRBJ1-5	12	ASSAAGGNQPQH
TRBV18	TRBJ2-7	12	ASSRGGLGNEQY
TRBV21-1	TRBJ1-5	16	ASPYPGTRRGIGQPQH
TRBV2	TRBJ1-4	11	ASSDRGYEKLF
TRBV5-4	TRBJ2-5	13	ASSLVLAGQETQY
TRBV5-4	TRBJ1-2	11	ASSRDTNYGYT
TRBV9	TRBJ2-3	13	ASSVLAGMTDTQY
TRBV7-3	TRBJ1-1	11	ASSSGQGLSAF
TRBV9	TRBJ2-3	15	ASSVVGGGAATDTQY
TRBV7-8	TRBJ2-1	12	ASSDRQGGFEQF
TRBV6-5	TRBJ1-1	12	ASSWGLANTEAF
TRBV30	TRBJ1-6	15	AWSPSTGKFFNSPLH
TRBV9	TRBJ2-5	11	ASSSGGWETQY
TRBV9	TRBJ2-3	13	ASSVRGGRTDTQY
TRBV18	TRBJ1-4	12	ASSRQGTNEKLF
TRBV19	TRBJ2-3	14	ASSIASSGRTDTQY
TRBV9	TRBJ2-1	14	ASSSLTSGGLDEQF